The 7 T cell receptor beta chains presented below share a single source sample, sequenced in a study of T cells in Graves' hyperthyroidism and ophthalmopathy. RNA transcripts served as the template for amplifying TCR beta CDR3 regions. The TCR CDR3 first-round RT-PCR relied on the HTBI primer set. MiXCR, run by TCRdb on the multiplex PCR reads, gives a single entry per CDR3 protein. The data contain hundreds of thousands of distinct CDR3 sequences, less than 15% of them singletons. Sequencing was done on a sample of blood. These receptors originate from a woman between 18 and 29 years old with Graves' hyperthyroidism.

A remark on this clonotype: One junction end does not reproduce the germline sequence, and a read error may be involved. The chain links TRBV3-1 to TRBJ2-3, with D possibly being TRBD2 (5 bases). This CDR3 is 18 amino acids long. Looked up from germline, CDR1 is LGHDT and CDR2 is YNNKEL (reference sequence). CDR3 in DNA: TGTGCCGGCAGCCAAGAAGGCTTAGCGTCCCGGGGCACAGATACGCAGTATTTT. As protein: CAGSQEGLASRGTDTQYF.

This clonotype was counted ten times or more. The V gene is TRBV30, the J gene TRBJ2-7, with unresolved D. The length of the CDR3 is 13 residues. Trimming removed 3 bases at V and 5 bases at J, with 14 bases between. The V gene's germline CDR1 is GTSNPN and CDR2 SVGIG (reference sequence). CDR3 sequence: CAWSQTGVNEQYF. CDR3 in DNA: TGTGCCTGGAGCCAGACCGGTGTGAACGAGCAGTACTTC.

The table lists this clonotype with a few counts. Being one base from a much bigger clone, this may be a read error. The V and J genes are TRBV11-2 and TRBJ2-4; D is undetermined. The CDR3 has 16 residues. Looked up from germline, CDR1 is SGHAT and CDR2 is FQNNGV. The CDR3 DNA reads TGTGCCAGCAGCTTAGTTTCGCAACTTGCCAAAAACGTTCAGTACTTC. It is translated as CASSLVSQLAKNVQYF.

As regards this clonotype: This clone may be a read error of a much larger clone one base away. The chain joins TRBV27 to TRBJ2-7; no firm D call. Trimming cost V 3 bases and J 2 bases, with 14 bases left between them. Germline assignment: CDR1 MNHEY and CDR2 SMNVEV (reference sequence). The CDR3 is 15 residues long. CDR3 sequence: CASSFSTVGPYEQYF. CDR3 sequence (DNA): TGTGCCAGCAGTTTCTCGACGGTAGGCCCCTACGAGCAGTACTTC.

In this sample, this clonotype turned up many times. This rearrangement joins TRBV4-1 to TRBJ2-7; tentatively, D is TRBD2 (6 bases). The CDR3 is 12 residues long. Germline lookup yields CDR1 MGHRA and CDR2 YSYEKL. Trimming removed 3 bases from V and 6 bases from J, with 9 bases in between. CDR3 amino acids: CASSHKGGEQYF. CDR3 DNA: TGCGCCAGCAGCCACAAGGGAGGCGAGCAGTACTTC.

The chain uses TRBV5-5 and TRBJ2-7; 8 bases align to TRBD1. J lost 3 bases, V lost 0 bases, and 5 bases had no gene match. Looked up from germline, CDR1 is SGHKS and CDR2 is YYEKEE (reference sequence). This CDR3 region has 15 residues. CDR3 nucleotides: TGTGCCAGCAGCTTGGGACAGGGGCACGGCTACGAGCAGTACTTC. It translates to CASSLGQGHGYEQYF.

This clonotype was seen many times. V and J are TRBV5-8 and TRBJ2-5; TRBD2 aligns across 9 bases. CDR1 and CDR2 from the germline V gene are SGHTS and YDEGEE. V was clipped by 3 bases and J by 5 bases; unmatched bases: 8. The CDR3 is 15 residues long. The CDR3, as DNA: TGTGCCAGCAGCTCGGGAGCGGGAGGAGGTGAGACCCAGTACTTC. This translates into CASSSGAGGGETQYF.